A selection of T cell receptor beta chains follows, all from one sample in a study of neoadjuvant anti-PD-1 for oral cavity cancer. Only in-frame clones appear in the TCRdb table, and some are missing; sequencing was by immunoSEQ multiplex PCR. This sample has more than 15,000 clones, with 66% found just once. Source: PBMCs, taken before nivolumab (anti-PD-1) treatment. The receptors were sampled from a person aged 40 to 85 with oral cavity squamous cell carcinoma. Each CDR3 is given with its conserved first and last residue. Fields, in order: D gene, V gene, clone size, J gene, CDR3 protein, CDR3 DNA. D genes are given only for firm matches. Some rows have no size entry. The others give once, few or many, or a class for an expanded clone.

>TRBD1|TRBV6-5|NA|TRBJ2-7
CASRRGDRGPYEQYF
TGTGCCAGCAGACGGGGGGACAGGGGGCCCTACGAGCAGTACTTC
>TRBD2|TRBV6-1|NA|TRBJ2-2
CASSELLLAGVGNTGELFF
TGTGCCAGCAGTGAACTTCTTCTAGCGGGAGTGGGGAACACCGGGGAGCTGTTTTTT
>TRBD2|TRBV7-9|NA|TRBJ2-3
CASSLGAGGPYVHTDTQYF
TGTGCCAGCAGCTTAGGGGCGGGAGGGCCTTACGTACATACAGATACGCAGTATTTT
>NA|TRBV6-5|NA|TRBJ2-7
CASSYSGPYEQYF
TGTGCCAGCAGTTACTCCGGACCTTACGAGCAGTACTTC
>TRBD2|TRBV2|once|TRBJ2-1
CAGEPGLAESDEQFF
TGTGCCGGCGAGCCGGGACTAGCGGAGTCTGATGAGCAGTTCTTC
>TRBD2|TRBV7-6|NA|TRBJ2-1
CASSPSGGRGYNEQFF
TGTGCCAGCAGCCCGAGTGGCGGGAGGGGGTACAATGAGCAGTTCTTC
>NA|TRBV19|NA|TRBJ2-1
CASRPSGGPVSGEQFF
TGTGCCAGTAGGCCCTCCGGGGGGCCTGTTTCGGGTGAGCAGTTCTTC
>TRBD2|TRBV5-1|NA|TRBJ2-3
CASSKRLAEGRDTQYF
TGCGCCAGCAGCAAGCGACTAGCGGAGGGACGAGATACGCAGTATTTT
>TRBD1|TRBV19|few|TRBJ1-1
CASSSRTGLGTEAFF
TGTGCCAGTAGTTCCCGGACAGGATTAGGCACTGAAGCTTTCTTT
>NA|TRBV7-8|few|TRBJ2-3
CASSRRVIGPTDTQYF
TGTGCCAGCAGCCGAAGGGTGATAGGGCCTACAGATACGCAGTATTTT
>NA|TRBV6-5|once|TRBJ2-5
CASSWAQQETQYF
TGTGCCAGCAGTTGGGCACAGCAAGAGACCCAGTACTTC
>NA|TRBV11-2|NA|TRBJ2-7
CASSLGFANYEQYF
TGTGCCAGCAGCTTAGGTTTCGCGAACTACGAGCAGTACTTC
>NA|TRBV30|NA|TRBJ2-3
CAWTGPGLTDTQYF
TGTGCCTGGACGGGACCTGGACTCACAGATACGCAGTATTTT
>NA|TRBV27|NA|TRBJ2-7
CASSWGGSEQYF
TGTGCCAGCAGCTGGGGTGGGTCTGAGCAGTACTTC
>TRBD2|TRBV6-6|once|TRBJ2-1
CASRPSAGEGDEQFF
TGTGCCAGCAGACCGTCCGCGGGAGAAGGGGATGAGCAGTTCTTC
>TRBD2|TRBV30|once|TRBJ2-2
CAWSFGLAITGELFF
TGTGCCTGGAGTTTCGGACTAGCGATCACCGGGGAGCTGTTTTTT
>NA|TRBV10-1|once|TRBJ1-1
CASSEFTGPTSLSGAFF
TGCGCCAGCAGTGAGTTTACAGGACCTACCTCCCTTTCGGGAGCTTTCTTT
>TRBD2|TRBV10-3|NA|TRBJ2-2
CAISESAGGNTGELFF
TGTGCCATCAGTGAGAGTGCGGGAGGGAACACCGGGGAGCTGTTTTTT
>NA|TRBV19|NA|TRBJ1-1
CASSLGPSNTEAFF
TGTGCCAGTAGTCTGGGACCGTCGAACACTGAAGCTTTCTTT
>TRBD2|TRBV19|few|TRBJ2-7
CASSRLAGGYEQYF
TGTGCCAGTAGTAGACTAGCGGGAGGCTACGAGCAGTACTTC
>NA|TRBV29-1|NA|TRBJ2-5
CSVLPSETQYF
TGCAGCGTTTTACCCTCAGAGACCCAGTACTTC
>NA|TRBV28|NA|TRBJ1-2
CASRPGTYYGYTF
TGTGCCAGCAGACCCGGGACGTACTATGGCTACACCTTC
>NA|TRBV14|few|TRBJ2-5
CASSVSRGTQYF
TGTGCCAGCAGCGTATCACGGGGGACCCAGTACTTC
>NA|TRBV5-5|once|TRBJ2-1
CASSWEYEQFF
TGTGCCAGCAGCTGGGAGTATGAGCAGTTCTTC
>TRBD1|TRBV5-1|NA|TRBJ1-1
CASSLDRAAGNTEAFF
TGCGCCAGCAGCCTAGACAGGGCGGCGGGGAACACTGAAGCTTTCTTT
>TRBD2|TRBV7-2|once|TRBJ2-3
CASSLGAGGTTDTQYF
TGTGCCAGCAGCTTAGGGGCGGGGGGAACTACAGATACGCAGTATTTT
>NA|TRBV11-2|NA|TRBJ2-7
CASSEMGEQYF
TGTGCCAGCAGCGAGATGGGGGAGCAGTACTTC
>TRBD2|TRBV10-3|NA|TRBJ2-1
CAISRAGLAEILEGNEQFF
TGTGCCATCTCAAGAGCGGGACTAGCGGAGATATTGGAAGGCAATGAGCAGTTCTTC
>TRBD1|TRBV13|few|TRBJ2-3
CASSLRNRGTDTQYF
TGTGCCAGCAGCTTACGGAACAGGGGGACAGATACGCAGTATTTT
>NA|TRBV6-1|NA|TRBJ1-1
CASREVGEAFF
TGTGCCAGCAGAGAAGTAGGGGAAGCTTTCTTT
>NA|TRBV7-2|NA|TRBJ2-7
CASSLDHEQYF
TGTGCCAGCAGCTTAGACCACGAGCAGTACTTC
>NA|TRBV7-6|NA|TRBJ2-7
CASSLVGDAAYEQYF
TGTGCCAGCAGCTTAGTAGGGGACGCTGCCTACGAGCAGTACTTC
>NA|TRBV7-9|NA|TRBJ2-1
CASSLAERNEQFF
TGTGCCAGCAGCTTAGCCGAGCGCAATGAGCAGTTCTTC
>NA|TRBV6-5|NA|TRBJ2-3
CASSYSWRTDTQYF
TGTGCCAGCAGTTACTCCTGGCGCACAGATACGCAGTATTTT
>NA|TRBV15|NA|TRBJ2-3
CATSSGTAGGTQYF
TGTGCCACCAGCAGTGGCACAGCCGGGGGTACGCAGTATTTT
>NA|TRBV10-3|NA|TRBJ2-1
CASEGLPNEQFF
TGTGCCTCCGAGGGGCTTCCCAATGAGCAGTTCTTC
>NA|TRBV6-5|few|TRBJ1-1
CASSYPGF
TGTGCCAGCAGTTACCCCGGATTT
>NA|TRBV27|few|TRBJ1-5
CASSLQGYNQPQHF
TGTGCCAGCAGTCTGCAGGGGTACAATCAGCCCCAGCATTTT
>NA|TRBV30|once|TRBJ1-3
CALHSGAGNTIYF
TGTGCCTTGCACTCGGGGGCCGGAAACACCATATATTTT
>TRBD1|TRBV5-4|NA|TRBJ2-3
CASSHPGQGNTDTQYF
TGTGCCAGCAGCCATCCGGGACAGGGTAACACAGATACGCAGTATTTT
>NA|TRBV7-2|NA|TRBJ2-7
CASSLAHQRWEQYF
TGTGCCAGCAGCTTAGCGCACCAACGGTGGGAGCAGTACTTC
>NA|TRBV11-2|once|TRBJ1-2
CASSPNGQNNYGYTF
TGTGCCAGCAGCCCGAACGGACAGAACAACTATGGCTACACCTTC
>TRBD1|TRBV5-1|NA|TRBJ2-1
CASSFSYAGTGASNEQFF
TGCGCCAGCAGCTTTTCATACGCCGGGACAGGGGCTTCTAATGAGCAGTTCTTC
>NA|TRBV10-2|few|TRBJ1-1
CASSELGQTEAFF
TGCGCCAGCAGTGAGTTAGGGCAAACTGAAGCTTTCTTT
>NA|TRBV25-1|NA|TRBJ1-5
CASSDIQGQPQHF
TGTGCCAGCAGTGATATCCAGGGTCAGCCCCAGCATTTT
>TRBD1|TRBV7-9|NA|TRBJ2-7
CASSPPRDRGTLSSYEQYF
TGTGCCAGCAGCCCACCTCGGGACAGGGGGACTTTGAGCTCCTACGAGCAGTACTTC
>TRBD2|TRBV5-1|NA|TRBJ2-5
CASNQLAGGYQETQYF
TGCGCCAGCAACCAACTAGCGGGAGGCTACCAAGAGACCCAGTACTTC
>TRBD2|TRBV2|NA|TRBJ2-3
CASREGLADYTDTQYF
TGTGCCAGCAGGGAGGGACTAGCGGACTACACAGATACGCAGTATTTT
>NA|TRBV7-8|once|TRBJ2-5
CASSFGYQETQYF
TGTGCCAGCAGCTTCGGGTACCAAGAGACCCAGTACTTC
>TRBD2|TRBV7-3|NA|TRBJ2-1
CASSPDQVSGSEQFF
TGTGCCAGCAGTCCCGACCAGGTTAGCGGGTCTGAGCAGTTCTTC
>NA|TRBV4-2|NA|TRBJ2-7
CASSQGAVAEQYF
TGTGCCAGCAGCCAAGGGGCGGTCGCCGAGCAGTACTTC
>TRBD1|TRBV19|NA|TRBJ2-1
CASKRGLDISYNEQFF
TGTGCCAGTAAGAGGGGGCTGGACATCAGTTACAATGAGCAGTTCTTC
>NA|TRBV5-1|once|TRBJ2-5
CASSLGPKQETQYF
TGCGCCAGCAGCTTGGGGCCAAAACAAGAGACCCAGTACTTC
>NA|TRBV2|few|TRBJ1-2
CASSSQLSDTF
TGTGCCAGCAGTTCCCAGCTCTCTGACACCTTC
>TRBD2|TRBV5-1|NA|TRBJ2-2
CASSLNRGLAGPGELFF
TGCGCCAGCAGCTTGAATCGGGGACTAGCGGGCCCCGGGGAGCTGTTTTTT
>NA|TRBV10-3|once|TRBJ2-5
CAISEIAAAGETQYF
TGTGCCATCAGTGAGATAGCGGCCGCAGGGGAGACCCAGTACTTC
>TRBD2|TRBV7-9|NA|TRBJ2-7
CASSSTSGSDEQYF
TGTGCCAGCAGCTCTACTAGCGGGAGCGACGAGCAGTACTTC